The rows below give T cell receptor beta chains drawn from one sample of a study of blood T cell repertoires in COVID-19. Here immunoSEQ multiplex PCR was the method, and the copy in TCRdb shows in-frame clones only, minus some. The profile covers under 250,000 clones, with roughly four fifths appearing a single time and about an eighth taken by the ten largest. Sequenced material: peripheral blood. The receptors were gathered from a woman aged 40 to 50 with acute or convalescent COVID-19. CDR3s include the opening cysteine and the closing phenylalanine or tryptophan. The order of the fields is V gene, clone size, J gene, D gene, CDR3 protein, CDR3 DNA. The D gene is left open where the match is weak. Clone size appears in some rows only: once, few, many, or a class for an expanded clone.

v_call: TRBV4-2
clone_size: NA
j_call: TRBJ2-1
d_call: NA
cdr3_aa: CASSQEGLQSSYNEQFF
cdr3_nt: TGTGCCAGCAGCCAAGAGGGACTCCAAAGCTCCTACAATGAGCAGTTCTTC

v_call: TRBV15
clone_size: few
j_call: TRBJ2-7
d_call: NA
cdr3_aa: CATSRDPKPRYEQYF
cdr3_nt: TGTGCCACCAGCAGAGATCCAAAACCGCGCTACGAGCAGTACTTC

v_call: TRBV9
clone_size: once
j_call: TRBJ2-1
d_call: TRBD2
cdr3_aa: CASSPEPIAGRSYNEQFF
cdr3_nt: TGTGCCAGCAGCCCCGAACCGATAGCGGGACGCTCCTACAATGAGCAGTTCTTC

v_call: TRBV6-5
clone_size: NA
j_call: TRBJ1-4
d_call: NA
cdr3_aa: CASKPSQLNEKLFF
cdr3_nt: TGTGCCAGCAAACCCTCACAGCTAAATGAAAAACTGTTTTTT

v_call: TRBV7-2
clone_size: NA
j_call: TRBJ2-1
d_call: NA
cdr3_aa: CASSLGGGAVGNEQFF
cdr3_nt: TGTGCCAGCAGCTTAGGCGGGGGCGCAGTAGGCAATGAGCAGTTCTTC

v_call: TRBV25-1
clone_size: once
j_call: TRBJ1-5
d_call: TRBD1
cdr3_aa: CASSERRDRGGNQPQHF
cdr3_nt: TGTGCCAGCAGTGAACGGAGGGACAGGGGTGGCAATCAGCCCCAGCATTTT

v_call: TRBV5-1
clone_size: NA
j_call: TRBJ2-1
d_call: TRBD2
cdr3_aa: CASSPSDMGSGRMGEQFF
cdr3_nt: TGCGCCAGCAGCCCATCCGACATGGGTAGCGGGAGAATGGGTGAGCAGTTCTTC

v_call: TRBV6-2/TRBV6-3
clone_size: NA
j_call: TRBJ2-1
d_call: TRBD2
cdr3_aa: CASSYSKARTSGREEFF
cdr3_nt: TGTGCCAGCAGTTACTCGAAAGCCCGGACTAGCGGGAGAGAGGAGTTCTTC

v_call: TRBV1
clone_size: once
j_call: TRBJ2-1
d_call: NA
cdr3_aa: CTSSQDRWLASGGSTSTYNEQFF
cdr3_nt: TGCACCAGCAGCCAAGATCGTTGGTTGGCTAGCGGGGGCTCAACTTCAACCTACAATGAGCAGTTCTTC

v_call: TRBV19
clone_size: NA
j_call: TRBJ2-1
d_call: TRBD2
cdr3_aa: CASSILASGYNEQFF
cdr3_nt: TGTGCCAGTAGTATTTTGGCTAGCGGATACAATGAGCAGTTCTTC

v_call: TRBV14
clone_size: NA
j_call: TRBJ1-2
d_call: TRBD1
cdr3_aa: CASSHKGGAVGYTF
cdr3_nt: TGTGCCAGCAGCCATAAAGGGGGCGCGGTGGGCTACACCTTC

v_call: TRBV4-2
clone_size: NA
j_call: TRBJ1-2
d_call: TRBD1
cdr3_aa: CASSQDGGQVAGYTF
cdr3_nt: TGTGCCAGCAGCCAAGATGGAGGACAGGTAGCGGGCTACACCTTC

v_call: TRBV18
clone_size: NA
j_call: TRBJ2-3
d_call: NA
cdr3_aa: CASSPQGGTDTQYF
cdr3_nt: TGTGCCAGCTCACCCCAGGGTGGCACAGATACGCAGTATTTT

v_call: TRBV29-1
clone_size: NA
j_call: TRBJ1-5
d_call: NA
cdr3_aa: CSVADESNQPQHF
cdr3_nt: TGCAGCGTAGCGGACGAAAGCAATCAGCCCCAGCATTTT

v_call: TRBV4-3
clone_size: NA
j_call: TRBJ1-1
d_call: NA
cdr3_aa: CASSLGGGSTEAFF
cdr3_nt: TGCGCCAGCAGCCTGGGGGGGGGAAGCACTGAAGCTTTCTTT

v_call: TRBV9
clone_size: NA
j_call: TRBJ2-2
d_call: NA
cdr3_aa: CASSLRTDYNPTGELFF
cdr3_nt: TGTGCCAGCAGCCTGAGAACAGATTACAATCCCACCGGGGAGCTGTTTTTT

v_call: TRBV18
clone_size: NA
j_call: TRBJ1-5
d_call: NA
cdr3_aa: CASSRQQGGGQPQHF
cdr3_nt: TGTGCCAGCTCACGACAACAGGGTGGGGGACAGCCCCAGCATTTT

v_call: TRBV10-3
clone_size: NA
j_call: TRBJ1-2
d_call: TRBD1
cdr3_aa: CAISPGGADYGYTF
cdr3_nt: TGTGCCATCAGCCCAGGGGGCGCTGACTATGGCTACACCTTC

v_call: TRBV20-1
clone_size: NA
j_call: TRBJ2-5
d_call: TRBD1
cdr3_aa: CSASDYRGQETQYF
cdr3_nt: TGCAGTGCTAGTGATTACAGGGGGCAAGAGACCCAGTACTTC

v_call: TRBV6-2/TRBV6-3
clone_size: NA
j_call: TRBJ2-7
d_call: TRBD2
cdr3_aa: CASSQTSGSVYEQYF
cdr3_nt: TGTGCCAGCAGTCAGACTAGCGGGAGTGTCTACGAGCAGTACTTC

v_call: TRBV30
clone_size: NA
j_call: TRBJ2-4
d_call: NA
cdr3_aa: CAWSMSSAKNIQYF
cdr3_nt: TGTGCCTGGAGTATGAGTTCGGCCAAAAACATTCAGTACTTC

v_call: TRBV4-1
clone_size: NA
j_call: TRBJ1-3
d_call: TRBD1
cdr3_aa: CASSQDRTDRESGNTIYF
cdr3_nt: TGCGCCAGCAGCCAAGATAGGACGGACAGGGAATCGGGAAACACCATATATTTT

v_call: TRBV6-1
clone_size: NA
j_call: TRBJ2-7
d_call: TRBD2
cdr3_aa: CASSETSGRAYEQYF
cdr3_nt: TGTGCCAGCAGTGAGACTAGCGGGAGGGCTTATGAGCAGTACTTC

v_call: TRBV19
clone_size: NA
j_call: TRBJ1-4
d_call: TRBD1
cdr3_aa: CASIDRGIGKLFF
cdr3_nt: TGTGCCAGTATTGACAGGGGAATTGGAAAACTGTTTTTT

v_call: TRBV29-1
clone_size: once
j_call: TRBJ2-1
d_call: NA
cdr3_aa: CSAGQPHTYNEQFF
cdr3_nt: TGCAGCGCTGGACAGCCACACACCTACAATGAGCAGTTCTTC

v_call: TRBV5-6
clone_size: NA
j_call: TRBJ1-5
d_call: TRBD1
cdr3_aa: CASSFRTGPGQPQHF
cdr3_nt: TGTGCCAGCAGCTTCAGGACAGGCCCTGGTCAGCCCCAGCATTTT

v_call: TRBV5-1
clone_size: NA
j_call: TRBJ2-1
d_call: NA
cdr3_aa: CASSTVYNEQFF
cdr3_nt: TGCGCCAGCAGCACGGTATACAATGAGCAGTTCTTC

v_call: TRBV19
clone_size: once
j_call: TRBJ1-1
d_call: TRBD1
cdr3_aa: CATQAGQGRYTEAFF
cdr3_nt: TGTGCCACACAAGCGGGACAGGGGAGGTATACTGAAGCTTTCTTT

v_call: TRBV6-2/TRBV6-3
clone_size: NA
j_call: TRBJ2-3
d_call: NA
cdr3_aa: CASSYGPGANADTQYF
cdr3_nt: TGTGCCAGCAGTTACGGCCCAGGGGCCAATGCAGATACGCAGTATTTT

v_call: TRBV7-2
clone_size: NA
j_call: TRBJ2-5
d_call: NA
cdr3_aa: CASSLTLVGGPYQETQYF
cdr3_nt: TGTGCCAGCAGCTTAACATTAGTGGGCGGGCCGTACCAAGAGACCCAGTACTTC

v_call: TRBV2
clone_size: NA
j_call: TRBJ2-7
d_call: NA
cdr3_aa: CASTGTREQYF
cdr3_nt: TGTGCCAGCACTGGCACCCGCGAGCAGTACTTC

v_call: TRBV27
clone_size: NA
j_call: TRBJ1-2
d_call: NA
cdr3_aa: CASSFWPTAADYTF
cdr3_nt: TGTGCCAGCAGTTTCTGGCCTACCGCGGCCGACTACACCTTC

v_call: TRBV3-1/TRBV3-2
clone_size: NA
j_call: TRBJ2-3
d_call: NA
cdr3_aa: CALAPTSTDTQYF
cdr3_nt: TGTGCCTTAGCCCCCACTAGCACAGATACGCAGTATTTT

v_call: TRBV24-1
clone_size: NA
j_call: TRBJ2-1
d_call: NA
cdr3_aa: CATICTGVNEQFF
cdr3_nt: TGTGCCACCATATGTACGGGAGTGAATGAGCAGTTCTTC

v_call: TRBV6-2/TRBV6-3
clone_size: NA
j_call: TRBJ2-7
d_call: NA
cdr3_aa: CASSSLQRYAYEQYF
cdr3_nt: TGTGCCAGCAGTTCCCTACAGCGGTATGCCTACGAGCAGTACTTC

v_call: TRBV9
clone_size: NA
j_call: TRBJ1-1
d_call: NA
cdr3_aa: CASSVGGTNTEAFF
cdr3_nt: TGTGCCAGCAGCGTAGGCGGCACGAACACTGAAGCTTTCTTT

v_call: TRBV5-8
clone_size: NA
j_call: TRBJ2-1
d_call: NA
cdr3_aa: CASSLSGFSYNEQFF
cdr3_nt: TGTGCCAGCAGCCTCAGCGGCTTCTCCTACAATGAGCAGTTCTTC

v_call: TRBV6-5
clone_size: few
j_call: TRBJ1-2
d_call: TRBD1
cdr3_aa: CASRTGQANYGYTF
cdr3_nt: TGTGCCAGCAGGACCGGACAGGCCAACTATGGCTACACCTTC

v_call: TRBV5-1
clone_size: few
j_call: TRBJ1-6
d_call: TRBD1
cdr3_aa: CASSLGQGNSPLHF
cdr3_nt: TGCGCCAGCAGCTTGGGACAGGGCAATTCACCCCTCCACTTT

v_call: TRBV19
clone_size: NA
j_call: TRBJ2-5
d_call: NA
cdr3_aa: CASSIGPQETQYF
cdr3_nt: TGTGCCAGTAGTATAGGGCCGCAAGAGACCCAGTACTTC

v_call: TRBV6-5
clone_size: NA
j_call: TRBJ2-1
d_call: TRBD2
cdr3_aa: CASTWAGDEQFF
cdr3_nt: TGTGCCAGCACATGGGCGGGGGATGAGCAGTTCTTC

v_call: TRBV5-1
clone_size: NA
j_call: TRBJ2-7
d_call: TRBD1
cdr3_aa: CASSFRDSRYEQYF
cdr3_nt: TGCGCCAGCAGCTTCCGGGACAGCCGTTACGAGCAGTACTTC

v_call: TRBV25-1
clone_size: NA
j_call: TRBJ2-2
d_call: TRBD1
cdr3_aa: CASSEFPGGNTGELFF
cdr3_nt: TGTGCCAGCAGTGAATTCCCAGGGGGCAACACCGGGGAGCTGTTTTTT

v_call: TRBV19
clone_size: NA
j_call: TRBJ2-2
d_call: TRBD1
cdr3_aa: CASSRQGARTGELFF
cdr3_nt: TGTGCCAGTAGTAGACAGGGGGCAAGAACCGGGGAGCTGTTTTTT

v_call: TRBV20-1
clone_size: NA
j_call: TRBJ1-2
d_call: NA
cdr3_aa: CSASPARAQYGYTF
cdr3_nt: TGCAGTGCTAGTCCCGCCAGGGCTCAATATGGCTACACCTTC

v_call: TRBV5-1
clone_size: NA
j_call: TRBJ1-4
d_call: TRBD1
cdr3_aa: CASSLSSTGFNEKLFF
cdr3_nt: TGCGCCAGCAGCTTGTCCTCGACAGGGTTCAATGAAAAACTGTTTTTT

v_call: TRBV21-1
clone_size: NA
j_call: TRBJ1-5
d_call: NA
cdr3_aa: CASSKVRGNQPQHF
cdr3_nt: TGTGCCAGCAGCAAAGTCAGGGGGAATCAGCCCCAGCATTTT

v_call: TRBV3-1/TRBV3-2
clone_size: NA
j_call: TRBJ1-1
d_call: NA
cdr3_aa: CASSRGQLFEAFF
cdr3_nt: TGTGCCAGCAGCCGCGGACAGCTTTTTGAAGCTTTCTTT